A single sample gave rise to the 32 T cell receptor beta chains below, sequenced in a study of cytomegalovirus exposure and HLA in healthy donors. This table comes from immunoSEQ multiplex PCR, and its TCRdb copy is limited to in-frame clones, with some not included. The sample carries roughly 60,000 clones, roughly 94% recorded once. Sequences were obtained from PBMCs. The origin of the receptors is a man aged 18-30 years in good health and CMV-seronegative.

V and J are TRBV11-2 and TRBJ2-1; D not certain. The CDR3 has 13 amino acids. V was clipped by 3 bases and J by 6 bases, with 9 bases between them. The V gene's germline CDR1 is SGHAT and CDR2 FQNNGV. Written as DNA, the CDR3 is TGTGCCAGCAGCTTGGCGACACTCAATGAGCAGTTCTTC. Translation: CASSLATLNEQFF.

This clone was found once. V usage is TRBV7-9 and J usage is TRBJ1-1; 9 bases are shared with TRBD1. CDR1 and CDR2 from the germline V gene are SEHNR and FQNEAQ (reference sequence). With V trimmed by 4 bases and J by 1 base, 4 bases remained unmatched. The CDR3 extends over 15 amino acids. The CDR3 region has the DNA TGTGCCAGCAGCTCGGGACAGGGCCGGAACACTGAAGCTTTCTTT. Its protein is CASSSGQGRNTEAFF.

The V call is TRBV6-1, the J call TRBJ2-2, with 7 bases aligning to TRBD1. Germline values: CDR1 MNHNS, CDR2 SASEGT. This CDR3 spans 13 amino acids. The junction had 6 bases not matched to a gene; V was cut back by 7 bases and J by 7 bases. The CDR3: CASTKRGHGELFF. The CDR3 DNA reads TGTGCCAGCACCAAAAGGGGGCACGGGGAGCTGTTTTTT.

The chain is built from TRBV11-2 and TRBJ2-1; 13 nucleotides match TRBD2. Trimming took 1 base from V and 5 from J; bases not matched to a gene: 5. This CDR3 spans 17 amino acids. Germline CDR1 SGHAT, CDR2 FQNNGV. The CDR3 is CASSLAYGTSGDNEQFF. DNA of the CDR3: TGTGCCAGCAGCTTAGCATATGGGACTAGCGGGGACAATGAGCAGTTCTTC.

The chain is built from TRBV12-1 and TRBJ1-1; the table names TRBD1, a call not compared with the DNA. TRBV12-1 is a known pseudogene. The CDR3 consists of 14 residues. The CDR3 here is CASSSDRERTEAFF. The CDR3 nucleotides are TGTGCCAGCAGCTCGGACAGGGAACGAACTGAAGCTTTCTTT.

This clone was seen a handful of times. The CDR3 DNA sequence: TGTGCCAGCAGTGAATCTAGCCAGAACACCGGGGAGCTGTTTTTT. This translates into CASSESSQNTGELFF. The rearrangement joins TRBV6-4 to TRBJ2-2; D is perhaps TRBD2 (5 bases). The CDR3 consists of 15 residues. Germline CDR1 reads MRHNA; CDR2 reads SNTAGT. V was clipped by 3 bases and J by 1 base, with 9 bases between them.

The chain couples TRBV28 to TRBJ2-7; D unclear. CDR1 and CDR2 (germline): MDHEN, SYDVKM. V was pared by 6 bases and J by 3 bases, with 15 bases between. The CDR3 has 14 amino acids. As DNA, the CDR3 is TGTGCCAGCAGACCCATCTCGGGTCTCTACGAGCAGTACTTC. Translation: CASRPISGLYEQYF.

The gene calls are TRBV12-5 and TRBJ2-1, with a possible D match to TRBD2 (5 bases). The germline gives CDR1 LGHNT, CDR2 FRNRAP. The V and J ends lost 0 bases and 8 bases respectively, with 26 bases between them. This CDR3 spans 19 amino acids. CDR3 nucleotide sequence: TGTGCTAGTGGTTTGGTCCGTGAGGGTCCGGCCGGACTTATCCATGAGCAGTTCTTC. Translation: CASGLVREGPAGLIHEQFF.

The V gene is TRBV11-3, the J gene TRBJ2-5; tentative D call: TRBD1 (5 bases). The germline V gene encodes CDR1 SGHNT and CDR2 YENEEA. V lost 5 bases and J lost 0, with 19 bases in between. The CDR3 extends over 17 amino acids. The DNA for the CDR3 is TGTGCCAGCAGCCTAGGATTGGACACTGCCTACCAAGAGACCCAGTACTTC. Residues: CASSLGLDTAYQETQYF.

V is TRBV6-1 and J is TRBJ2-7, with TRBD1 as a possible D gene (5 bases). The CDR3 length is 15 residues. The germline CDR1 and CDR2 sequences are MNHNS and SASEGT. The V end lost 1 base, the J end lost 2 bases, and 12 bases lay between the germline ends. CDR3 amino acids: CASSEVTGGPYEQYF. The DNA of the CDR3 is TGTGCCAGCAGTGAAGTAACAGGCGGCCCCTACGAGCAGTACTTC.

CDR3 nucleotides: TGCGCCAGCACCCTCAGCGGGAACACTGAAGCTTTCTTT. It codes for CASTLSGNTEAFF. J is TRBJ1-1 and V is TRBV5-1; no reliable D call. CDR3 length: 13 residues. Germline V gene lookup returns CDR1 SGHRS and CDR2 YFSETQ. Trimming stripped 6 bases from V and 1 base from J, with 10 bases between.

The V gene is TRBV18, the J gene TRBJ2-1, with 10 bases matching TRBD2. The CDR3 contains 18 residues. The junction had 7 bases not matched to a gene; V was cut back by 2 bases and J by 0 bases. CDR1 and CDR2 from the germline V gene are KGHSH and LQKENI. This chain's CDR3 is CASSPRLAGALSYNEQFF. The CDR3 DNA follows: TGTGCCAGCTCACCAAGGCTAGCGGGAGCCCTCTCCTACAATGAGCAGTTCTTC. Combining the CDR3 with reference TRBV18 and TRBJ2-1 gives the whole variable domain NAGVMQNPRHLVRRRGQEARLRCSPMKGHSHVYWYRQLPEEGLKFMVYLQKENIIDESGMPKERFSAEFPKEGPSILRIQQVVRGDSAAYFCASSPRLAGALSYNEQFFGPGTRLTVL.

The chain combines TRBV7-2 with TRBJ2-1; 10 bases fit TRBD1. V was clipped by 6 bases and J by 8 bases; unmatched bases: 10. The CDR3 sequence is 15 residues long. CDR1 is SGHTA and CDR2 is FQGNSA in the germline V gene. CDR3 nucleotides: TGTGCCAGCAGGTCAAAGACAGGGGGCGTCGATGAGCAGTTCTTC. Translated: CASRSKTGGVDEQFF.

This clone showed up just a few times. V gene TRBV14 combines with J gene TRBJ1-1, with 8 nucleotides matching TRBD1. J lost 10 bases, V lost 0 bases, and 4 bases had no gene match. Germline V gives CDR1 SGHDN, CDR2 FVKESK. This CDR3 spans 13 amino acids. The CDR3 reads CASSQEAGGRAFF. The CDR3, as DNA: TGTGCCAGCAGCCAAGAGGCAGGGGGCAGAGCTTTCTTT.

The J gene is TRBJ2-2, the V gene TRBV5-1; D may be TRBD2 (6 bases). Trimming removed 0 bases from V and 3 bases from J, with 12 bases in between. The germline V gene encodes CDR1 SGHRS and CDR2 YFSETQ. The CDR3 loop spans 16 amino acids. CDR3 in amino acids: CASSLGAGGDTGELFF. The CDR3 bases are TGCGCCAGCAGCTTGGGTGCCGGAGGGGACACCGGGGAGCTGTTTTTT. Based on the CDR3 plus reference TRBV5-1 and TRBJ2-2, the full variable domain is KAGVTQTPRYLIKTRGQQVTLSCSPISGHRSVSWYQQTPGQGLQFLFEYFSETQRNKGNFPGRFSGRQFSNSRSEMNVSTLELGDSALYLCASSLGAGGDTGELFFGEGSRLTVL.

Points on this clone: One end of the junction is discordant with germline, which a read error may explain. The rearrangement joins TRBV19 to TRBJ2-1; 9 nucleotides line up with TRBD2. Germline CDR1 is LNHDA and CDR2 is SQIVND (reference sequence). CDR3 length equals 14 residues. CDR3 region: CASSIGVLAGVVVF. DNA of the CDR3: TGTGCCAGTAGTATTGGGGTCTTAGCGGGAGTAGTAGTCTTC.

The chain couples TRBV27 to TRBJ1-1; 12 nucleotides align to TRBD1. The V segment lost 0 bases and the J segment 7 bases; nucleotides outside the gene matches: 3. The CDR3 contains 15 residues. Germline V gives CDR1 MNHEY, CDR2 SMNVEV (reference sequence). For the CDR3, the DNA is TGTGCCAGCAGTTTATCGGGGACAGGGGGCTATGAAGCTTTCTTT. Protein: CASSLSGTGGYEAFF.

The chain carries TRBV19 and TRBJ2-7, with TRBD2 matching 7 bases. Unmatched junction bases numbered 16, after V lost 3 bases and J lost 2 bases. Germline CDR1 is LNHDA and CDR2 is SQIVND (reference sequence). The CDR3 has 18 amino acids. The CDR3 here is CASSIEAPRSGITYEQYF. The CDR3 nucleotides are TGTGCCAGTAGTATTGAGGCCCCAAGGAGCGGGATAACCTACGAGCAGTACTTC.

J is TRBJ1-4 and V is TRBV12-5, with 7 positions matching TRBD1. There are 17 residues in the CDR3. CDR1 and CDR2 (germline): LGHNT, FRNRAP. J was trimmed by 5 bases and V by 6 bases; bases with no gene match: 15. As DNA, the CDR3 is TGTGCTAGTGGCGACAGGGATTCGTTTTCTATGAATGAAAAACTGTTTTTT. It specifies CASGDRDSFSMNEKLFF.

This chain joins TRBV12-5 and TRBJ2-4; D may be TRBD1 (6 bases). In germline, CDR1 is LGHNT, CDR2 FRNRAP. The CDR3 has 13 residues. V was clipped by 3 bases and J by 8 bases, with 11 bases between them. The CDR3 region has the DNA TGTGCTAGTGGTTTAGACAGGCCGGACATTCAGTACTTC. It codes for CASGLDRPDIQYF.

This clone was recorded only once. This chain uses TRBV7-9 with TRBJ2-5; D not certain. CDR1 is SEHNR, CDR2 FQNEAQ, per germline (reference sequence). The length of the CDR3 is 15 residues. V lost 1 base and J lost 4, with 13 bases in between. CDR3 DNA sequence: TGTGCCAGCAGCTTAGACCCCAGTTATTCAGAGACCCAGTACTTC. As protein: CASSLDPSYSETQYF.

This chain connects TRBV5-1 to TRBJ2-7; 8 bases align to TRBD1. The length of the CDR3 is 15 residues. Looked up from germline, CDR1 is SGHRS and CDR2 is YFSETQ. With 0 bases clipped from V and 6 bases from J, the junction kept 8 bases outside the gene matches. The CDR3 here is CASSLAPGTGSEQYF. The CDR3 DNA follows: TGCGCCAGCAGCTTGGCCCCCGGGACAGGCTCCGAGCAGTACTTC.

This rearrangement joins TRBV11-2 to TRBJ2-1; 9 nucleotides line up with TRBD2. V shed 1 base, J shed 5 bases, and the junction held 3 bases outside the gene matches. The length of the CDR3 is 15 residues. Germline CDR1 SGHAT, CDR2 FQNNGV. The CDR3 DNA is TGTGCCAGCAGCTTAGGCAGCGGGGGGAACAATGAGCAGTTCTTC. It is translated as CASSLGSGGNNEQFF.

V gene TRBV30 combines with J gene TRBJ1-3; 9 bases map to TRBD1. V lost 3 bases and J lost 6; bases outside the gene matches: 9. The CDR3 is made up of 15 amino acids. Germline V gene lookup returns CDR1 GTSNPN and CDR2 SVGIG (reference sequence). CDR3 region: CAWSRGGQGENTIYF. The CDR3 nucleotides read TGTGCCTGGAGCCGAGGGGGACAGGGAGAAAACACCATATATTTT.

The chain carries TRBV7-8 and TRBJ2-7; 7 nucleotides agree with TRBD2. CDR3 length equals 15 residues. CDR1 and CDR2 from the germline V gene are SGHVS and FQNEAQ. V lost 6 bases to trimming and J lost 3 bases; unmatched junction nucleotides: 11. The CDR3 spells CASSPAGSSGYEQYF. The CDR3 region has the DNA TGTGCCAGCAGTCCCGCTGGGTCTAGCGGCTACGAGCAGTACTTC. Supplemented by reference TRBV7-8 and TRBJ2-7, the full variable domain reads GAGVSQSPRYKVAKRGQDVALRCDPISGHVSLFWYQQALGQGPEFLTYFQNEAQLDKSGLPSDRFFAERPEGSVSTLKIQRTQQEDSAVYLCASSPAGSSGYEQYFGPGTRLTVT.

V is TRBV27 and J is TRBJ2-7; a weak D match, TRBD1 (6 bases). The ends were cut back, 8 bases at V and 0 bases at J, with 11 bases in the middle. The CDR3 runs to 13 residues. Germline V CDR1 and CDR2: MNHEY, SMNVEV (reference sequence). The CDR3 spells CASGQQSSYEQYF. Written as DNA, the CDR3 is TGTGCCAGCGGACAGCAGAGCTCCTACGAGCAGTACTTC.

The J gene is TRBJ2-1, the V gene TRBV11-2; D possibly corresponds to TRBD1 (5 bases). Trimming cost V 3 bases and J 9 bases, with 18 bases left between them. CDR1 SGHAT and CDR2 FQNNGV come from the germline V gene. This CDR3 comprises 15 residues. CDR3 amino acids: CASSLSLGVGTEQFF. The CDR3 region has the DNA TGTGCCAGCAGCTTGTCCCTAGGGGTGGGAACTGAGCAGTTCTTC. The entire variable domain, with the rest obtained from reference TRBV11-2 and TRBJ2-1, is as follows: EAGVAQSPRYKIIEKRQSVAFWCNPISGHATLYWYQQILGQGPKLLIQFQNNGVVDDSQLPKDRFSAERLKGVDSTLKIQPAKLEDSAVYLCASSLSLGVGTEQFFGPGTRLTVL.

This chain's CDR3 is CASSLIWGETYNEQFF. DNA of the CDR3: TGTGCCAGCAGCTTAATCTGGGGGGAGACCTACAATGAGCAGTTCTTC. This chain joins TRBV7-9 and TRBJ2-1, with D possibly TRBD2 on 6 matching bases. CDR3 length equals 16 residues. Trimming shortened V by 2 bases and J by 2 bases, and 13 bases separated the two germline ends. Germline CDR1 SEHNR, CDR2 FQNEAQ (reference sequence).

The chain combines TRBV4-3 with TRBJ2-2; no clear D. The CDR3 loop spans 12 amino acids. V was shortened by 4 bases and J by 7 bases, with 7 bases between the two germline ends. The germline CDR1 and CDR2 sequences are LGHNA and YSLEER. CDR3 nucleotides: TGCGCCAGCAGCCTCGCGGTCGGGGAGCTGTTTTTT. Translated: CASSLAVGELFF.

As DNA, the CDR3 is TGTGCCAGCAGCTTGCTGGGAGACTACACCTTC. Protein product: CASSLLGDYTF. The rearrangement uses TRBV5-6 and TRBJ1-2; no clear D. Germline lookup yields CDR1 SGHDT and CDR2 YYEEEE. The V end was cut by 1 base, the J end by 10 bases, with 8 bases between. This CDR3 has 11 residues. The whole variable domain, filled in from reference TRBV5-6 and TRBJ1-2, reads DAGVTQSPTHLIKTRGQQVTLRCSPKSGHDTVSWYQQALGQGPQFIFQYYEEEERQRGNFPDRFSGHQFPNYSSELNVNALLLGDSALYLCASSLLGDYTFGSGTRLTVV.

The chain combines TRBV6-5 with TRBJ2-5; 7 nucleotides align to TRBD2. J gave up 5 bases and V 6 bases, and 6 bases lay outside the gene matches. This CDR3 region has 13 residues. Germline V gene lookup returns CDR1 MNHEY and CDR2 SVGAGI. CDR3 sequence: CASRAGGRETQYF. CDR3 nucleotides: TGTGCCAGCAGAGCCGGGGGGAGGGAGACCCAGTACTTC.

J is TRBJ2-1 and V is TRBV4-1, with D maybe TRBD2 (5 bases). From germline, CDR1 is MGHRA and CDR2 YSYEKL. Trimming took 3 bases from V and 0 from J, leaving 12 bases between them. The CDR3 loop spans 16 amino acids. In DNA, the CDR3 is TGCGCCAGCAGCCAGGGCGCTACTAGCTCCTACAATGAGCAGTTCTTC. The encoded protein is CASSQGATSSYNEQFF.